Below are 11 T cell receptor beta chains sequenced from a single sample in a study of blood T cell repertoires in COVID-19. TCRdb keeps only in-frame clones here, not all; method: immunoSEQ multiplex PCR. The sample shows about 220,000 clones, approximately 77% of them seen only once. The sequenced sample was peripheral blood. The receptors stem from a woman at least 80 years old with acute or convalescent COVID-19.

The chain couples TRBV12-3 or TRBV12-4 to TRBJ2-3; no clear D gene. The CDR3 loop spans 11 amino acids. V was cut by 5 bases and J by 8 bases, with 8 bases left in between. CDR3 in DNA: TGTGCCAGCAGTGCTCGTAGTACGCAGTATTTT. As protein: CASSARSTQYF.

This chain joins TRBV2 and TRBJ2-3; TRBD2 might be the D (6 bases). Germline-derived CDR1 and CDR2 are SNHLY and FYNNEI. Trimming left V 4 bases short and J 4 bases short, with 15 bases between. The CDR3 consists of 15 residues. CDR3 loop: CASSVEGSRADTQYF. In nucleotides, the CDR3 is TGTGCCAGCAGTGTGGAGGGATCGCGGGCAGATACGCAGTATTTT.

The chain couples TRBV5-1 to TRBJ1-2, with 11 bases identical to TRBD1. The CDR3 has 15 residues. With 4 bases clipped from V and 6 bases from J, the junction kept 8 bases outside the gene matches. Germline loops: CDR1 SGHRS, CDR2 YFSETQ. The CDR3 DNA reads TGCGCCAGCAGCCTTAACCGGGACAGGGGGAATGGCTACACCTTC. Protein sequence: CASSLNRDRGNGYTF.

The V call is TRBV4-2, the J call TRBJ1-1; a possible D gene is TRBD1 (6 bases). V shed 3 bases and J shed 6 bases, with 11 bases lying between them. The germline V gene encodes CDR1 LGHNA and CDR2 YNFKEQ. The length of the CDR3 is 13 residues. Here the CDR3 reads CASSHGEGAEAFF. The DNA of the CDR3 is TGTGCCAGCAGCCATGGAGAGGGGGCTGAAGCTTTCTTT.

The chain carries TRBV30 and TRBJ2-3, with 7 bases identical to TRBD2. Germline-derived CDR1 and CDR2 are GTSNPN and SVGIG (reference sequence). The trim removed 6 bases at V and 4 bases at J, leaving 4 bases unmatched. The CDR3 runs 12 residues. The chain's CDR3 is CACGDYPDTQYF. CDR3 DNA sequence: TGTGCCTGTGGGGACTACCCAGATACGCAGTATTTT.

The chain carries TRBV2 and TRBJ2-7, with TRBD1 matching over 10 bases. V was clipped by 4 bases and J by 13 bases; unmatched bases: 10. The length of the CDR3 is 13 residues. Germline lookup yields CDR1 SNHLY and CDR2 FYNNEI. The DNA of the CDR3 is TGTGCCAGCAGTGGGGGAGACAGGGGGCCCTGTTACTTC. The encoded protein is CASSGGDRGPCYF.

The chain links TRBV7-2 to TRBJ2-3; 11 bases fit TRBD2. In germline, CDR1 is SGHTA, CDR2 FQGNSA. V lost 0 bases to trimming and J lost 5 bases; unmatched junction nucleotides: 7. This CDR3 has 17 residues. The CDR3 reads CASSLASSGGARDTQYF. The CDR3, as DNA: TGTGCCAGCAGCTTAGCAAGTAGCGGGGGGGCACGAGATACGCAGTATTTT.

This sequence joins TRBV7-9 and TRBJ1-3; TRBD1 might be the D (6 bases). The V gene's germline CDR1 is SEHNR and CDR2 FQNEAQ (reference sequence). This CDR3 is built from 15 residues. V was trimmed by 5 bases and J by 2 bases, leaving 13 bases between them. The CDR3, as DNA: TGTGCCAGCAGCCCGAAAAGGACAGCTGGAAACACCATATATTTT. Translating gives CASSPKRTAGNTIYF.

The chain couples TRBV9 to TRBJ1-3, with D maybe TRBD1 (5 bases). V lost 0 bases and J lost 2, with 21 bases in between. Germline loops: CDR1 SGDLS, CDR2 YYNGEE. This CDR3 has 19 residues. CDR3 nucleotide sequence: TGTGCCAGCAGCGTAGCTACGAGGCAGGGCCTCTCCCCTGGAAACACCATATATTTT. This sequence encodes CASSVATRQGLSPGNTIYF.

The genes are TRBV3-1 (or the pseudogene TRBV3-2) and TRBJ2-1; 10 bases match TRBD2. This CDR3 is 17 amino acids long. Germline CDR1 LGHDT, CDR2 YNNKEL (reference sequence). The V gene end was trimmed by 0 bases and the J gene end by 13 bases; junction bases not matched to a gene: 15. CDR3 DNA sequence: TGTGCCAGCAGCCAAGATTCTTTTAGCGGGGGGTCAATCTTACAGTTCTTC. It specifies CASSQDSFSGGSILQFF.

This clone is a singleton in its sample. The chain couples TRBV18 to TRBJ1-2; D not resolved. V dropped 3 bases and J dropped 4 bases, with 18 bases sitting between them. CDR1 KGHSH and CDR2 LQKENI come from the germline V gene. The CDR3 has 16 amino acids. CDR3 region: CASSPIEGLTSYGYTF. The CDR3, as DNA: TGTGCCAGCTCACCGATAGAGGGCCTGACAAGCTATGGCTACACCTTC.